The present T cell receptor (beta chain) was sequenced within a study of T cells in Graves' hyperthyroidism and ophthalmopathy. The CDR3 totals 14 residues. The germline V and J ends were trimmed by 5 bases and 1 base, with 11 bases remaining between them. The germline gives CDR1 DFQATT, CDR2 SNEGSKA (reference sequence). It was RNA transcripts that yielded the amplified TCR beta CDR3 regions. HTBI primers were used for first-round RT-PCR of the TCR CDR3. One entry per CDR3 protein, called by TCRdb with MiXCR from the multiplex PCR reads. Of under 800,000 distinct CDR3 sequences listed, 11% to 15% are singletons. Stability of Graves' hyperthyroidism was defined as absent ophthalmopathy progression within 18 months. Patients having uncontrolled infection, another autoimmune disease, pregnancy or lactation were not included.

The origin of this receptor is a woman between 18 and 29 years old with Graves' hyperthyroidism. The rearrangement joins TRBV20-1 to TRBJ1-4; D possibly corresponds to TRBD1 (5 bases). The sequenced sample was blood. The CDR3, as DNA: TGCAGTGCTGGAGGGGAGGGAACTAATGAAAAACTGTTTTTT. Translated: CSAGGEGTNEKLFF.